The 10 T cell receptor beta chains given below trace back to one sample, sequenced in a study of OX40 agonist ivuxolimab in advanced cancers. The data were produced by immunoSEQ multiplex PCR, yet TCRdb's version contains in-frame clones alone and is incomplete. Counted here are under 85,000 clones, over 80% occurring once; the ten biggest clones make up 0.45% to 0.7%. Sequenced here: CD4+ or CD8+ T cells sorted from blood, sampled in a trial of the OX40 agonist ivuxolimab. All receptors derive from an adult with an advanced solid tumor such as melanoma, head and neck, liver or kidney cancer.

V and J are TRBV7-8 and TRBJ2-1; TRBD2 aligns across 9 bases. Germline loops: CDR1 SGHVS, CDR2 FQNEAQ. The length of the CDR3 is 16 residues. Unmatched junction bases numbered 10, after V lost 1 base and J lost 9 bases. In DNA, the CDR3 is TGTGCCAGCAGCTTAGTATTCCTAGCGGGGTCCGGTGAGCAGTTCTTC. Protein sequence: CASSLVFLAGSGEQFF.

The J gene is TRBJ2-1, the V gene TRBV2, with TRBD2 matching 7 bases. J was trimmed by 4 bases and V by 6 bases; bases with no gene match: 9. The CDR3 has 15 amino acids. Looked up from germline, CDR1 is SNHLY and CDR2 is FYNNEI. Here the CDR3 reads CASRRNSGFYNEQFF. The CDR3 DNA reads as TGTGCCAGCAGAAGGAATAGCGGGTTTTACAATGAGCAGTTCTTC.

J is TRBJ1-2 and V is TRBV28; D gene ambiguous. The CDR3 runs to 15 residues. With 2 bases removed from V and 8 bases from J, the gap between germline ends came to 18 bases. The germline gives CDR1 MDHEN, CDR2 SYDVKM. CDR3 sequence reads: CASSLRTRPEKGYTF. DNA of the CDR3: TGTGCCAGCAGTTTACGTACCCGCCCCGAGAAGGGCTACACCTTC.

The CDR3 protein is CASSAQLALNEQFF. CDR3 nucleotide sequence: TGTGCCAGCAGCGCCCAACTAGCGTTGAATGAGCAGTTCTTC. The chain recombines TRBV9 with TRBJ2-1; 7 bases agree with TRBD2. Germline assignment: CDR1 SGDLS and CDR2 YYNGEE. The CDR3 has 14 residues. The J segment lost 7 bases and the V segment lost 3 bases, leaving 7 bases of the junction unmatched.

The table lists this clone with a count of one. The chain joins TRBV7-6 to TRBJ1-6; tentatively, D is TRBD1 (5 bases). Germline V gene data show CDR1 as SGHVS and CDR2 as FNYEAQ. The CDR3 runs 12 residues. Deletions cut 5 bases from V and 15 bases from J, with 14 bases between. In nucleotides, the CDR3 is TGTGCCAGCAGCCATACCCAGGGATTCCTCCACTTT. As protein: CASSHTQGFLHF.

This clone was picked up a small number of times. The chain carries TRBV7-9 and TRBJ2-3, with D perhaps matching TRBD1 or TRBD2 (5 bases each). Germline V gene data show CDR1 as SEHNR and CDR2 as FQNEAQ (reference sequence). This CDR3 comprises 13 residues. Trimming pared 7 bases from V and 3 bases from J, leaving 11 bases between. CDR3 bases: TGTGCCAGCATTAGGGGCGGGACAGATACGCAGTATTTT. Residues: CASIRGGTDTQYF. Full variable domain (remainder filled in from reference TRBV7-9 and TRBJ2-3): DTGVSQNPRHKITKRGQNVTFRCDPISEHNRLYWYRQTLGQGPEFLTYFQNEAQLEKSRLLSDRFSAERPKGSFSTLEIQRTEQGDSAMYLCASIRGGTDTQYFGPGTRLTVL.

The chain couples TRBV10-1 to TRBJ2-7; D ambiguous. The CDR3 totals 16 residues. V lost 2 bases and J 2 bases, leaving 16 bases between the germline ends. Germline CDR1 is WNHNN and CDR2 is SYGVQD (reference sequence). CDR3 protein: CASSEPKSAVTYEQYF. Written as DNA, the CDR3 is TGCGCCAGCAGTGAGCCCAAATCGGCGGTGACCTACGAGCAGTACTTC.

Comment on this clone: In the same sample, other DNA sequences code for this CDR3. The rearrangement joins TRBV15 to TRBJ2-7, with no clear D. The CDR3 has 14 residues. Germline loops: CDR1 LNHNV, CDR2 YYDKDF (reference sequence). Trimming cost V 0 bases and J 0 bases, with 6 bases left between them. The CDR3 DNA follows: TGTGCCACCAGCAGAGATAGGAGCTCCTACGAGCAGTACTTC. Translated: CATSRDRSSYEQYF.

This chain uses TRBV27 with TRBJ1-2; 12 bases map to TRBD1. This CDR3 contains 15 residues. After removal of 5 bases from V and 7 bases from J, the junction contained 8 bases not matched to a gene. Germline lookup yields CDR1 MNHEY and CDR2 SMNVEV (reference sequence). This chain's CDR3 is CASSRGQGAFRGYTF. Written as DNA, the CDR3 is TGTGCCAGCAGTCGGGGACAGGGGGCTTTTCGTGGCTACACCTTC.

The rearrangement joins TRBV6-5 to TRBJ1-5; D is perhaps TRBD1 (6 bases). CDR1 MNHEY and CDR2 SVGAGI come from the germline V gene. The CDR3 extends over 14 amino acids. Trimming pared 8 bases from V and 1 base from J, leaving 12 bases between. Written as DNA, the CDR3 is TGTGCCAGCCAGACAGGAGGGAGCAATCAGCCCCAGCATTTT. This sequence encodes CASQTGGSNQPQHF.